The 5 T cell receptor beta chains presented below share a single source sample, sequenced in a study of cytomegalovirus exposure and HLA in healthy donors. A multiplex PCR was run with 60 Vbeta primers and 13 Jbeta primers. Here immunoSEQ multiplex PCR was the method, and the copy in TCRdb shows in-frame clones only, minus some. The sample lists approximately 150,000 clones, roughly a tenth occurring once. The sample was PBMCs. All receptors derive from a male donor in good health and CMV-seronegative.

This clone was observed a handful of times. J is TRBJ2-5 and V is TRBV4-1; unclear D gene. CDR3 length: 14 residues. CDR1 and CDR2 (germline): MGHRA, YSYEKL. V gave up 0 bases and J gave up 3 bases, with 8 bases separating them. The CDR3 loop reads CASSQDSLEETQYF. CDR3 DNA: TGCGCCAGCAGCCAAGATAGCCTAGAAGAGACCCAGTACTTC.

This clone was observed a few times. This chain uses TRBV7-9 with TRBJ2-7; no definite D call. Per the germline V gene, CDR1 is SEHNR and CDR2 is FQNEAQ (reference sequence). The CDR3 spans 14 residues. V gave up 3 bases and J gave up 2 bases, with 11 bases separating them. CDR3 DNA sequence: TGTGCCAGCAGCTTCTCAGGTGTCCCCTACGAGCAGTACTTC. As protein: CASSFSGVPYEQYF.

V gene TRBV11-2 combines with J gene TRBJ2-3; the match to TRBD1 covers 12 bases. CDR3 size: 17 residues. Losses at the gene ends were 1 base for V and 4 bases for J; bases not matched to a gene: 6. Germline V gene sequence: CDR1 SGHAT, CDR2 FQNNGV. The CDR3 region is CASSLVRGTGGSDTQYF. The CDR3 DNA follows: TGTGCCAGCAGCTTAGTGCGTGGGACAGGGGGCTCAGATACGCAGTATTTT.

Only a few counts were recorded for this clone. The CDR3 protein is CASSLVTGLYEQYF. In DNA form, the CDR3 reads TGTGCCAGCAGCTTAGTCACAGGGTTGTACGAGCAGTACTTC. The rearrangement joins TRBV7-2 to TRBJ2-7; the D gene is possibly TRBD1 (6 bases). The germline gives CDR1 SGHTA, CDR2 FQGNSA. With 1 base removed from V and 4 bases from J, the gap between germline ends came to 11 bases. The CDR3 loop spans 14 amino acids.

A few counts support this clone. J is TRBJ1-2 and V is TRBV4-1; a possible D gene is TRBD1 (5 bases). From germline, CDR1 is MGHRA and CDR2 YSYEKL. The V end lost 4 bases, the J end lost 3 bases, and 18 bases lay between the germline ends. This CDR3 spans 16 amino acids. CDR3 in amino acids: CASSRPPGPRDYGYTF. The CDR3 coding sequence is TGCGCCAGCAGCCGGCCTCCAGGGCCTCGTGACTATGGCTACACCTTC.